One sample yielded the 29 T cell receptor beta chains listed below, sequenced in a study of beta chain features in type 1 diabetes. General study findings and limits: There was a moderate but significant shortening of TCRB CDR3s in all four CD4+ subsets of Type 1 diabetes patients.

The investigators reverse transcribed all of the isolated RNA, so they sequenced expressed TCRB transcripts. Sequencing was performed with immunoSEQ multiplex PCR; in TCRdb, only in-frame clones are kept and a portion is missing. The table has around 150,000 clones, over 55% seen once; the top ten hold roughly 0.095%. What these receptors recognize is not known. Sequenced sample: naive CD4+ T cells from blood. The receptors were gathered from a man aged 30 to 45 with type 1 diabetes.

Of note for this clone: This sample also contains other DNA sequences that code for the same CDR3. The chain combines TRBV7-2 with TRBJ2-5, with 8 positions matching TRBD2. The V gene end was trimmed by 1 base and the J gene end by 2 bases; junction bases not matched to a gene: 3. Germline V gene data show CDR1 as SGHTA and CDR2 as FQGNSA. The CDR3 extends over 15 amino acids. CDR3 in amino acids: CASSLVAGWQETQYF. In DNA form, the CDR3 reads TGTGCCAGCAGCTTAGTAGCGGGGTGGCAAGAGACCCAGTACTTC.

The V gene is TRBV4-3, the J gene TRBJ1-4; no clear D. Germline V gives CDR1 LGHNA, CDR2 YSLEER. There are 12 residues in the CDR3. With 4 bases removed from V and 4 bases from J, the gap between germline ends came to 4 bases. In DNA form, the CDR3 reads TGCGCCAGCAGCCGGGGTAATGAAAAACTGTTTTTT. This encodes CASSRGNEKLFF.

This clone was found a few times. The rearrangement joins TRBV9 to TRBJ2-5; TRBD2 matches 7 bases. After removal of 0 bases from V and 0 bases from J, the junction contained 5 bases not matched to a gene. Germline-derived CDR1 and CDR2 are SGDLS and YYNGEE. The CDR3 sequence is 16 residues long. The CDR3 here is CASSVGAGGYQETQYF. CDR3 DNA sequence: TGTGCCAGCAGCGTAGGAGCCGGGGGGTACCAAGAGACCCAGTACTTC.

The sample holds one count of this clone. V usage is TRBV5-1 and J usage is TRBJ2-1; D remains ambiguous. This CDR3 spans 13 amino acids. CDR1 and CDR2 from the germline V gene are SGHRS and YFSETQ. V lost 4 bases and J lost 5, with 10 bases in between. Here the CDR3 reads CASSADGDNEQFF. For the CDR3, the DNA is TGCGCCAGCAGCGCGGACGGCGACAATGAGCAGTTCTTC.

This clone occurred a few times. This chain connects TRBV13 to TRBJ1-3; 9 bases are shared with TRBD1. The CDR3 is 15 residues long. Losses at the gene ends were 5 bases for V and 2 bases for J; bases not matched to a gene: 4. Germline assignment: CDR1 PRHDT and CDR2 FYEKMQ (reference sequence). In DNA form, the CDR3 reads TGTGCCAGCAGCCTACGGACAGGGGCTGGAAACACCATATATTTT. Translated: CASSLRTGAGNTIYF.

The V gene is TRBV7-9, the J gene TRBJ2-1; 8 nucleotides match TRBD1. V was clipped by 5 bases and J by 15 bases; unmatched bases: 9. Germline assignment: CDR1 SEHNR and CDR2 FQNEAQ (reference sequence). This CDR3 is 12 amino acids long. CDR3 coding DNA: TGTGCCAGCAGCCCCTCCGGGACAGGCCGGTTCTTC. It translates to CASSPSGTGRFF.

The V gene is TRBV29-1, the J gene TRBJ1-1; 7 nucleotides agree with TRBD1. The CDR3 sequence is 14 residues long. Germline V lookup: CDR1 SQVTM, CDR2 ANQGSEA. Trimming cost V 6 bases and J 4 bases; bases outside gene matches: 11. CDR3 in DNA: TGCAGCGTGGCTCAGACAGGGAGTTTCACTGAAGCTTTCTTT. It encodes CSVAQTGSFTEAFF.

The rearrangement joins TRBV7-2 to TRBJ2-3, with 7 bases lining up with TRBD1. The germline V gene encodes CDR1 SGHTA and CDR2 FQGNSA. The CDR3 has 14 residues. Unmatched junction bases numbered 2, after V lost 3 bases and J lost 2 bases. CDR3 in DNA: TGTGCCAGCAGCTTCGAGGGGGCCACAGATACGCAGTATTTT. Amino acid sequence: CASSFEGATDTQYF.

This chain uses TRBV29-1 with TRBJ2-3, with 8 nucleotides matching TRBD2. Losses at the gene ends were 0 bases for V and 6 bases for J; bases not matched to a gene: 17. CDR3 length: 18 residues. The V gene's germline CDR1 is SQVTM and CDR2 ANQGSEA. CDR3 in amino acids: CSVEDRGQRGFRADTQYF. The CDR3 DNA sequence: TGCAGCGTTGAAGATCGTGGCCAGCGGGGGTTTAGGGCGGATACGCAGTATTTT.

This clone was observed a few times. V usage is TRBV30 and J usage is TRBJ2-5; a possible D gene is TRBD2 (5 bases). The CDR3 totals 15 residues. Trimming removed 2 bases from V and 0 bases from J, with 13 bases in between. Germline lookup yields CDR1 GTSNPN and CDR2 SVGIG (reference sequence). CDR3 loop: CAWSFGGTNQETQYF. The CDR3 region has the DNA TGTGCCTGGAGTTTTGGAGGAACTAACCAAGAGACCCAGTACTTC.

The J gene is TRBJ2-5, the V gene TRBV7-9; 11 bases match TRBD1. V lost 3 bases to trimming and J lost 5 bases; unmatched junction nucleotides: 5. The CDR3 is made up of 15 amino acids. The V gene's germline CDR1 is SEHNR and CDR2 FQNEAQ (reference sequence). Here the CDR3 DNA reads TGTGCCAGCAGCTTCGGGACAGGGGGTGAGGAGACCCAGTACTTC. The encoded protein is CASSFGTGGEETQYF.

Comment on this clone: The same CDR3 also results from other DNA sequences found in this sample. This chain joins TRBV7-2 and TRBJ1-5, with D uncertain. V was pared by 0 bases and J by 1 base, with 4 bases between. CDR3 length: 14 amino acids. CDR1 is SGHTA, CDR2 FQGNSA, per germline. This CDR3 is CASSLAGSNQPQHF. Written as DNA, the CDR3 is TGTGCCAGCAGCTTAGCGGGGAGCAATCAGCCCCAGCATTTT.

The sample holds one count of this clone. This chain links TRBV5-4 with TRBJ2-7; 7 bases match TRBD1. The trim removed 0 bases at V and 5 bases at J, leaving 2 bases unmatched. The CDR3 length is 13 residues. Looked up from germline, CDR1 is SGHNT and CDR2 is YYREEE (reference sequence). CDR3: CASSLDRGNEQYF. The CDR3 coding sequence is TGTGCCAGCAGCTTGGACAGGGGCAACGAGCAGTACTTC. Filled out from reference TRBV5-4 and TRBJ2-7, the complete variable domain reads ETGVTQSPTHLIKTRGQQVTLRCSSQSGHNTVSWYQQALGQGPQFIFQYYREEENGRGNFPPRFSGLQFPNYSSELNVNALELDDSALYLCASSLDRGNEQYFGPGTRLTVT.

V and J are TRBV4-3 and TRBJ2-3, with a possible D match to TRBD2 (5 bases). Trimming removed 1 base from V and 1 base from J, with 15 bases in between. The CDR3 runs to 17 residues. CDR1 is LGHNA, CDR2 YSLEER, per germline. The CDR3 DNA sequence: TGCGCCAGCAGCCAAGGACGGACTTCGAGCGGCACAGATACGCAGTATTTT. The encoded protein is CASSQGRTSSGTDTQYF.

As DNA, the CDR3 is TGCAGCGTCGGTTCAGATCTGTCTGGGGCCAACGTCCTGACTTTC. It encodes CSVGSDLSGANVLTF. The V and J genes are TRBV29-1 and TRBJ2-6; no firm D call. Germline CDR1 is SQVTM and CDR2 is ANQGSEA. Trimming took off 6 bases at V and 1 base at J, with 13 bases between the two ends. The CDR3 covers 15 residues.

The chain links TRBV9 to TRBJ2-2, with TRBD1 matching 9 bases. The junction had 6 bases not matched to a gene; V was cut back by 6 bases and J by 3 bases. Germline CDR1 is SGDLS and CDR2 is YYNGEE. The CDR3 has 15 residues. CDR3: CASKKTGGYTGELFF. The CDR3 DNA sequence: TGTGCCAGCAAGAAGACAGGGGGTTACACCGGGGAGCTGTTTTTT.

There are a few counts of this clone. The chain links TRBV13 to TRBJ1-5; D might be TRBD1 (6 bases). V was trimmed by 0 bases and J by 7 bases, leaving 10 bases between them. This CDR3 contains 14 residues. Germline V CDR1 and CDR2: PRHDT, FYEKMQ (reference sequence). CDR3: CASSLGGRGQPQHF. The CDR3 bases are TGTGCCAGCAGCTTAGGAGGCAGGGGACAGCCCCAGCATTTT.

CDR3 in DNA: TGCGCCAGCAGCTTGTTTGTGTCAGTCACAGATACGCAGTATTTT. It is translated as CASSLFVSVTDTQYF. This rearrangement joins TRBV5-1 to TRBJ2-3, with D unclear. The CDR3 has 15 residues. CDR1 is SGHRS, CDR2 YFSETQ, per germline. The ends were cut back, 1 base at V and 2 bases at J, with 11 bases in the middle. The full variable domain, in which reference TRBV5-1 and TRBJ2-3 provide the parts outside the CDR3, is KAGVTQTPRYLIKTRGQQVTLSCSPISGHRSVSWYQQTPGQGLQFLFEYFSETQRNKGNFPGRFSGRQFSNSRSEMNVSTLELGDSALYLCASSLFVSVTDTQYFGPGTRLTVL.

This sequence joins TRBV25-1 and TRBJ2-7, with D maybe TRBD2 (5 bases). This CDR3 has 13 amino acids. Germline CDR1 and CDR2: MGHDK and SYGVNS. Trimming took off 4 bases at V and 6 bases at J, with 13 bases between the two ends. The CDR3 sequence: CASSGQAAAEQYF. The CDR3, as DNA: TGTGCCAGCAGTGGCCAAGCGGCAGCCGAGCAGTACTTC.

In its sample, this clone was seen a few times. The sample holds other DNA sequences that translate to the same CDR3. The chain uses TRBV29-1 and TRBJ1-2; D is ambiguous. This CDR3 is 11 amino acids long. V gave up 4 bases and J gave up 2 bases, with 5 bases separating them. CDR1 and CDR2 from the germline V gene are SQVTM and ANQGSEA. Here the CDR3 DNA reads TGCAGCGTTGCACCGAACTATGGCTACACCTTC. This sequence encodes CSVAPNYGYTF.

The chain employs TRBV4-3 and TRBJ2-3; 11 bases are shared with TRBD2. Germline CDR1 is LGHNA and CDR2 is YSLEER. V lost 1 base to trimming and J lost 2 bases; unmatched junction nucleotides: 5. The CDR3 contains 17 residues. As DNA, the CDR3 is TGCGCCAGCAGCCAAGGACTAGCGGGGCGCAACACAGATACGCAGTATTTT. It translates to CASSQGLAGRNTDTQYF.

This clone turned up a few times. The gene calls are TRBV20-1 and TRBJ2-1; D is uncertain. Trimming took 6 bases from V and 8 from J, leaving 11 bases between them. The length of the CDR3 is 11 residues. The germline CDR1 and CDR2 sequences are DFQATT and SNEGSKA (reference sequence). CDR3 sequence: CSASGGDEQFF. The DNA for the CDR3 is TGCAGTGCATCAGGCGGAGATGAGCAGTTCTTC.

The genes are TRBV28 and TRBJ1-6; 8 bases agree with TRBD1. Germline V CDR1 and CDR2: MDHEN, SYDVKM. The trim removed 8 bases at V and 15 bases at J, leaving 12 bases unmatched. The CDR3 covers 13 residues. In DNA form, the CDR3 reads TGTGCCAGCTCAGGGGACAGGCCTGGGATCCTCCACTTT. This translates into CASSGDRPGILHF.

This clone was counted only a few times. This chain connects TRBV7-9 to TRBJ2-5; 7 bases are a match to TRBD2. The germline gives CDR1 SEHNR, CDR2 FQNEAQ (reference sequence). Germline trimming cut 3 bases from V and 5 bases from J; bases unmatched to any gene: 6. The CDR3 spans 14 residues. CDR3 bases: TGTGCCAGCAGCTTCGGACCCGGGAGGGAGACCCAGTACTTC. Translation: CASSFGPGRETQYF.

Only a few counts were recorded for this clone. This rearrangement joins TRBV4-3 to TRBJ1-6; D is undetermined. The CDR3 is 14 amino acids. Germline V CDR1 and CDR2: LGHNA, YSLEER. V was trimmed by 2 bases and J by 8 bases, leaving 10 bases between them. The chain's CDR3 is CASSQLTEDSPLHF. The CDR3 DNA reads as TGCGCCAGCAGCCAATTGACTGAAGATTCACCCCTCCACTTT.

In its sample, this clone was seen a few times. The chain recombines TRBV11-2 with TRBJ1-1, with 9 bases aligning to TRBD1. Germline-derived CDR1 and CDR2 are SGHAT and FQNNGV. The CDR3 length is 13 residues. V dropped 8 bases and J dropped 3; count of bases not matched to a gene: 4. CDR3 protein: CASPRQGDTEAFF. CDR3 coding DNA: TGTGCCAGCCCCAGACAGGGGGACACTGAAGCTTTCTTT.

The V call is TRBV30, the J call TRBJ2-3; 10 nucleotides line up with TRBD1. The V gene's germline CDR1 is GTSNPN and CDR2 SVGIG (reference sequence). The CDR3 runs to 13 residues. CDR3 residues: CAGTGDSWDTQYF. In DNA, the CDR3 is TGTGCGGGGACAGGGGATTCCTGGGATACGCAGTATTTT.

This clone was counted only a few times. This chain uses TRBV10-3 with TRBJ2-1; no reliable D call. V was pared by 6 bases and J by 7 bases, with 7 bases between. The CDR3 totals 11 residues. Per the germline V gene, CDR1 is ENHRY and CDR2 is SYGVKD. DNA for the CDR3: TGTGCCATCAGAGGTTTGAATGAGCAGTTCTTC. It codes for CAIRGLNEQFF.

The V call is TRBV28, the J call TRBJ2-7; 7 bases agree with TRBD1. With V trimmed by 5 bases and J by 3 bases, 7 bases remained unmatched. Germline assignment: CDR1 MDHEN and CDR2 SYDVKM. The CDR3 is 14 residues long. The CDR3: CASSQTGYDYEQYF. The CDR3 DNA reads as TGTGCCAGCAGTCAGACAGGGTACGACTACGAGCAGTACTTC.